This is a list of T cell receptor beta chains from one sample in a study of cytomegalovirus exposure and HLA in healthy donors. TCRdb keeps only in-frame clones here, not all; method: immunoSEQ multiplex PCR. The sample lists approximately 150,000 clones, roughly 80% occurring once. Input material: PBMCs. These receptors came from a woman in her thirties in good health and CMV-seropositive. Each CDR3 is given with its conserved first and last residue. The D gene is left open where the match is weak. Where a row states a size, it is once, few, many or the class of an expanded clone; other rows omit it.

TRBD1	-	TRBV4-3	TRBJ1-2	CASSPIPHGTGLGVYGYTF	TGCGCCAGCAGCCCCATCCCCCACGGGACAGGGCTTGGAGTTTATGGCTACACCTTC
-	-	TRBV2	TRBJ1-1	CASRGRTARGTEAFF	TGTGCCAGCAGGGGGAGGACGGCCCGTGGCACTGAAGCTTTCTTT
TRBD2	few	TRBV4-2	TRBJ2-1	CASSPRPAGGIDEQFF	TGTGCCAGCAGCCCCCGCCCAGCGGGAGGGATCGATGAGCAGTTCTTC
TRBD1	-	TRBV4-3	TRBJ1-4	CASSQAGQVNEKLFF	TGCGCCAGCAGCCAAGCGGGACAGGTTAATGAAAAACTGTTTTTT
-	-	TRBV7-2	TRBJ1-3	CASSLVGPDSGNTIYF	TGTGCCAGCAGCTTAGTGGGGCCCGACTCTGGAAACACCATATATTTT
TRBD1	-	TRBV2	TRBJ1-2	CASSEAGTAYGYTF	TGTGCCAGCAGTGAAGCCGGGACAGCCTATGGCTACACCTTC
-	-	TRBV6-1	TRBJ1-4	CASSVREEKLFF	TGTGCCAGCAGTGTCAGGGAAGAAAAACTGTTTTTT
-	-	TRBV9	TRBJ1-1	CASSVGGDTNTEAFF	TGTGCCAGCAGCGTGGGGGGAGATACTAACACTGAAGCTTTCTTT
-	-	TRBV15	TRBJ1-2	CATSREDRFYGYTF	TGTGCCACCAGCAGAGAAGACAGGTTCTATGGCTACACCTTC
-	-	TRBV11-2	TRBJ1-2	CASRSGEGYTF	TGTGCCAGCCGCTCCGGGGAAGGCTACACCTTC
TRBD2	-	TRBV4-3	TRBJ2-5	CASSPRLAGAPSLQETQYF	TGCGCCAGCAGCCCGCGACTAGCGGGGGCCCCCTCACTTCAAGAGACCCAGTACTTC
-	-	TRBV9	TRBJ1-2	CASSVGDPRVPSRHGYTF	TGTGCCAGCAGCGTAGGTGACCCCAGGGTCCCGAGTAGACATGGCTACACCTTC
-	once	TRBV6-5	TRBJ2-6	CASSKQPSGANVLTF	TGTGCCAGCAGTAAACAGCCCTCTGGGGCCAATGTCCTGACTTTC
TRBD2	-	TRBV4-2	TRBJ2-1	CASSQDRVAGTFF	TGTGCCAGCAGCCAAGATAGGGTAGCGGGGACGTTCTTC
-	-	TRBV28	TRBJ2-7	CASSLGRPYEQYF	TGTGCCAGCAGTTTGGGCAGGCCCTACGAGCAGTACTTC
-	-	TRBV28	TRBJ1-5	CASSSSGSRAQHF	TGTGCCAGCAGTTCCTCCGGGAGTAGGGCCCAGCATTTT
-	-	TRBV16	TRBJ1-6	CASSQSFGSPLHF	TGTGCCAGCAGCCAATCGTTCGGTTCACCCCTCCACTTT
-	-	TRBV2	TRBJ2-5	CASSVDREYQETQYF	TGTGCCAGCAGTGTGGACCGGGAGTACCAAGAGACCCAGTACTTC
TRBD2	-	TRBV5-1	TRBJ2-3	CASSSGTSGGAGIDTQYF	TGCGCCAGCAGCTCTGGGACTAGCGGGGGGGCAGGAATAGATACGCAGTATTTT
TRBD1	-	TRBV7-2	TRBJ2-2	CASSSHHRTGRTGELFF	TGTGCCAGCAGCTCTCACCATAGGACAGGGCGAACCGGGGAGCTGTTTTTT
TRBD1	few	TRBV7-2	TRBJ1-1	CASSLEAAGGSPRNTEAFF	TGTGCCAGCAGCTTAGAGGCGGCAGGGGGTAGCCCCAGGAACACTGAAGCTTTCTTT
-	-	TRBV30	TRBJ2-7	CAWSLTRGNEQYF	TGTGCCTGGAGTCTTACTCGGGGAAACGAGCAGTACTTC
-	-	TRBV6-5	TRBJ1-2	CASSRQVGDGGYTF	TGTGCCAGCAGCCGACAGGTGGGCGATGGTGGCTACACCTTC
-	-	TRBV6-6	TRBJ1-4	CASSHRDGTNEKLFF	TGTGCCAGCAGCCACAGGGATGGGACTAATGAAAAACTGTTTTTT
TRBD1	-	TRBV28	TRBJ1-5	CASSPSGQGNQPQHF	TGTGCCAGCAGTCCGTCGGGACAGGGGAATCAGCCCCAGCATTTT